This TCR beta chain was profiled in a study of blood T cell repertoires in COVID-19. Study-level background: Acute and convalescent COVID-19 specimens originated in the United States, Italy and Spain. Sources were T cells, B-cell-depleted T cells, or PBMCs; the material itself was cDNA or gDNA.

Under the authors' procedure: Reference gene primer amplification gave estimated nucleated cell counts. Some clones are missing from TCRdb's copy, which holds only in-frame ones; the method was immunoSEQ multiplex PCR. The D gene and trimming were derived from the DNA, and the V and J assignments and clone size from that table. Of 400,000 to 550,000 clones in the sample, roughly 85% are singletons; the top ten hold just under 2%. Self-reported history from a screening survey and questionnaire set each donor's cohort. Germline lookup yields CDR1 MNHEY and CDR2 SVGAGI. V was clipped by 2 bases and J by 1 base, with 9 bases between them. The CDR3 runs 15 residues.

This clonotype was obtained from a young woman with acute COVID-19. The sequenced sample was PBMCs or T cells enriched from blood (not recorded which). This rearrangement joins TRBV6-5 to TRBJ2-1; the D is unclear. CDR3 residues: CASSYVPQSYNEQFF. CDR3 DNA sequence: TGTGCCAGCAGTTACGTTCCCCAGTCCTACAATGAGCAGTTCTTC.